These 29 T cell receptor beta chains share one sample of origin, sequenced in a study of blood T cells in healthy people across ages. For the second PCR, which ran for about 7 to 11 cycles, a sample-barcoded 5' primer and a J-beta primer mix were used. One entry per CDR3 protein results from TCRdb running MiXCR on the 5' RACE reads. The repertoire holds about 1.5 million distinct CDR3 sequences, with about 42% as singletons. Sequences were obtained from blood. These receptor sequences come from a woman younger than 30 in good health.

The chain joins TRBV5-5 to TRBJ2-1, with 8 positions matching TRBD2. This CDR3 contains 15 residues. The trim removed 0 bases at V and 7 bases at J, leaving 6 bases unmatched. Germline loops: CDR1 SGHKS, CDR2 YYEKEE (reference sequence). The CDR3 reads CASSLGLATLNEQFF. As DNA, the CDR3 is TGTGCCAGCAGCTTGGGACTAGCGACACTAAATGAGCAGTTCTTC.

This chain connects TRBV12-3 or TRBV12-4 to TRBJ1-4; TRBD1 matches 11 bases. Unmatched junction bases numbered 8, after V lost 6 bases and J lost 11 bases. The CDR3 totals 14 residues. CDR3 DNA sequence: TGTGCCAGCAGCCTTCTGGGACAGGGGGGTAAACTGTTTTTT. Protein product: CASSLLGQGGKLFF.

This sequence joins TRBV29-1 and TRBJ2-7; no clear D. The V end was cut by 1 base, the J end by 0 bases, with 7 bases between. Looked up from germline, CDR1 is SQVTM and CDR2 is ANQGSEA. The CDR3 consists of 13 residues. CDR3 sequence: CSVEVKASYEQYF. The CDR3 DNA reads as TGCAGCGTTGAAGTTAAGGCCTCCTACGAGCAGTACTTC.

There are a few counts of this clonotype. The CDR3 DNA sequence: TGTGCCAGCAGCCAAGGACAGATGAATCAGCCCCAGCATTTT. Translated, it gives CASSQGQMNQPQHF. V and J are TRBV3-1 and TRBJ1-5; perhaps TRBD1 as D (5 bases). The CDR3 is made up of 14 amino acids. Germline CDR1 is LGHDT and CDR2 is YNNKEL (reference sequence). Trimming pared 1 base from V and 4 bases from J, leaving 8 bases between.

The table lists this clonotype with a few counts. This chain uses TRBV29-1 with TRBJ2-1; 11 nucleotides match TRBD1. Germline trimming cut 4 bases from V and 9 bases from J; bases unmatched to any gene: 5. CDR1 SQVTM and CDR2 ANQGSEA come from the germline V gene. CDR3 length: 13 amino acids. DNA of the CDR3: TGCAGCGTTGCGGGACAGGGGGTGAGTGAGCAGTTCTTC. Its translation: CSVAGQGVSEQFF.

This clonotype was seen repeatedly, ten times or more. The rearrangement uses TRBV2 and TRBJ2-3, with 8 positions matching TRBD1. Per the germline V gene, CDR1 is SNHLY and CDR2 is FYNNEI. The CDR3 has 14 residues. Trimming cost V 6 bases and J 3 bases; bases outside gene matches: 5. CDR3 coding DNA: TGTGCCAGCAGATATGGACAGGGAACAGATACGCAGTATTTT. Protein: CASRYGQGTDTQYF.

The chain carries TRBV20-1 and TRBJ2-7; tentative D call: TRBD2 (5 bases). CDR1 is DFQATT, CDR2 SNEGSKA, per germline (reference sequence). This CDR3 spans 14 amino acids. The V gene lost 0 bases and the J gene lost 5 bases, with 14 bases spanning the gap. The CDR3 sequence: CSARDLLGRNEQYF. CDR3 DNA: TGCAGTGCTAGAGATCTCTTAGGGAGAAACGAGCAGTACTTC.

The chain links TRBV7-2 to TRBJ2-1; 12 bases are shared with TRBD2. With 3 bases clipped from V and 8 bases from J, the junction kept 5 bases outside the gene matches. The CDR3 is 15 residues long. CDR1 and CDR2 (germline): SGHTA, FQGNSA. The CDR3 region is CASSLTSGGLYEQFF. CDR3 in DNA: TGTGCCAGCAGCTTGACTAGCGGGGGTCTATATGAGCAGTTCTTC.

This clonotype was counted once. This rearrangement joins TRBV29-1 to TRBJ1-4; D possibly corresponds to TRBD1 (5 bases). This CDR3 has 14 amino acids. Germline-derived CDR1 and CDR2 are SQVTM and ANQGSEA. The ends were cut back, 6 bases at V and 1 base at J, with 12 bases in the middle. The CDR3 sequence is CSVSTDRTNEKLFF. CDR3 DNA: TGCAGCGTCTCGACCGACAGAACTAATGAAAAACTGTTTTTT.

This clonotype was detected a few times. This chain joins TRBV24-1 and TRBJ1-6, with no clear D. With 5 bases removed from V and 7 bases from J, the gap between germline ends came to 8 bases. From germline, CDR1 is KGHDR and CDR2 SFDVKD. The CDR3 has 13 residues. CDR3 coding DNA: TGTGCCACCAGTGCCAATTGGAATTCACCCCTCCACTTT. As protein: CATSANWNSPLHF.

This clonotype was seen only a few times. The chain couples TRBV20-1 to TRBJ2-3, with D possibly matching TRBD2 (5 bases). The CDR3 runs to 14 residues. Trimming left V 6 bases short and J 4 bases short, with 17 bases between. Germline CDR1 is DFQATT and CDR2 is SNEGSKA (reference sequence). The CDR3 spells CSALSGLGADTQYF. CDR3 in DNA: TGCAGTGCCTTAAGCGGTTTGGGCGCAGATACGCAGTATTTT.

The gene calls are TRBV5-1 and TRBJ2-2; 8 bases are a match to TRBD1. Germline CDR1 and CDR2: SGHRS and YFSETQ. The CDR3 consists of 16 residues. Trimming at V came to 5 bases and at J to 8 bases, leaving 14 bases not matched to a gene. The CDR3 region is CASRAHSDRAAGELFF. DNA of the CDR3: TGCGCCAGCAGGGCACACTCGGACAGGGCGGCGGGGGAGCTGTTTTTT.

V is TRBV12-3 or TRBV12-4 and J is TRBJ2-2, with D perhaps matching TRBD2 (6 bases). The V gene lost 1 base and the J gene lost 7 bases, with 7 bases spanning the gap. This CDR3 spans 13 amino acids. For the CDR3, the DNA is TGTGCCAGCAGTTTAGGCGGGATCGGGGAGCTGTTTTTT. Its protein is CASSLGGIGELFF.

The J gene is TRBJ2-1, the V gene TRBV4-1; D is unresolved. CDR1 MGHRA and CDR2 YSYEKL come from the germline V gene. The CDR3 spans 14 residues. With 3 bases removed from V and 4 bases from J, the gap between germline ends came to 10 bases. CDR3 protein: CASSHASMYNEQFF. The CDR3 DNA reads TGCGCCAGCAGCCATGCAAGTATGTACAATGAGCAGTTCTTC.

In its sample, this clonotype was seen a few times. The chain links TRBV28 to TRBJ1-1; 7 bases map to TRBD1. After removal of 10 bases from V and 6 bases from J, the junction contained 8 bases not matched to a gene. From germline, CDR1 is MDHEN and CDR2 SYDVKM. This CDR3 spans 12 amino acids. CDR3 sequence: CATKGQPAEAFF. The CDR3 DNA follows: TGTGCCACCAAGGGACAGCCAGCTGAAGCTTTCTTT.

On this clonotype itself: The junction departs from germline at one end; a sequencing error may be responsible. CDR3 nucleotides: TGTGCCAGTTCACCCTCACCGCAGGGGAGTTGGTATGGCTACACCTTC. Residues: CASSPSPQGSWYGYTF. V and J are TRBV18 and TRBJ1-2; a weak D match, TRBD1 (6 bases). The CDR3 extends over 16 amino acids. Germline V gene data show CDR1 as KGHSH and CDR2 as LQKENI.

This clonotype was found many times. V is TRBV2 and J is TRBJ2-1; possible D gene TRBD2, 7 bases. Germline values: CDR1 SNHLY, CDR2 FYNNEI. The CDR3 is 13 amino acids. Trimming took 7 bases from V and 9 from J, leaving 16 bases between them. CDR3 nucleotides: TGTGCCAGCAATGCGGGGGCCTTTGGTGAGCAGTTCTTC. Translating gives CASNAGAFGEQFF.

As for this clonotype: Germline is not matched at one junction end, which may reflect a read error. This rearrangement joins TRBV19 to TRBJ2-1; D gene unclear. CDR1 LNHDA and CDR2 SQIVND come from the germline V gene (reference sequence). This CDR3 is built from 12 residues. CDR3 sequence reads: CASSISHNEQFF. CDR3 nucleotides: TGTGCCAGTAGTATCTCCCACAATGAGCAGTTCTTC.

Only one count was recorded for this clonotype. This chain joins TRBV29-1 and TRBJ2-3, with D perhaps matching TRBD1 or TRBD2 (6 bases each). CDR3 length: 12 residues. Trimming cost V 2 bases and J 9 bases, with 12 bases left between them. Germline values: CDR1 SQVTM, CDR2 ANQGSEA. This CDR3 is CSVEIGGYTQYF. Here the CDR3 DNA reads TGCAGCGTTGAAATAGGGGGGTACACGCAGTATTTT.

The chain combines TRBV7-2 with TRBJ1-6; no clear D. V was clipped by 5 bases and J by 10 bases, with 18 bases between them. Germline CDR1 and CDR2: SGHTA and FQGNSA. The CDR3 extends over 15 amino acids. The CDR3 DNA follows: TGTGCCAGCAGCCCTCGGTTTCTCCCATTCTCACCCCTCCACTTT. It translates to CASSPRFLPFSPLHF. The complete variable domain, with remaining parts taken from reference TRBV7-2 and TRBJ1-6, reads GAGVSQSPSNKVTEKGKDVELRCDPISGHTALYWYRQSLGQGLEFLIYFQGNSAPDKSGLPSDRFSAERTGGSVSTLTIQRTQQEDSAVYLCASSPRFLPFSPLHFGNGTRLTVT.

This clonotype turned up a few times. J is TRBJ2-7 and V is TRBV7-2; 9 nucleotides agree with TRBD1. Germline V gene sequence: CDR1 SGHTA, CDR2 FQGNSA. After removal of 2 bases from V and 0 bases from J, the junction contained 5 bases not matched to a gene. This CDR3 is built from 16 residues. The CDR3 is CASSLNGQGFSYEQYF. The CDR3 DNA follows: TGTGCCAGCAGCTTAAACGGACAGGGGTTCTCCTACGAGCAGTACTTC.

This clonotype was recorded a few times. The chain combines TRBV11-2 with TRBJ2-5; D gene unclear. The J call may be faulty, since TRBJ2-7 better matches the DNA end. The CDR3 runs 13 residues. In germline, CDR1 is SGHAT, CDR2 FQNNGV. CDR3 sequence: CASSALVKHEQYF. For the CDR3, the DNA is TGTGCCAGCAGCGCCCTGGTTAAACACGAGCAGTACTTC.

CDR3 residues: CASSGGSVIIYEQYF. As DNA, the CDR3 is TGTGCCAGCAGTGGGGGTAGCGTCATCATTTACGAGCAGTACTTC. The rearrangement links TRBV2 to TRBJ2-4; D is perhaps TRBD2 (5 bases). The J call is in doubt because the DNA end fits TRBJ2-7 better. Germline V gene sequence: CDR1 SNHLY, CDR2 FYNNEI. There are 15 residues in the CDR3.

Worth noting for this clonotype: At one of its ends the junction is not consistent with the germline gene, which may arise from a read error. The CDR3 sequence: CAGSARTGGIYEQYF. CDR3 sequence (DNA): TGTGCCGGCAGTGCACGGACAGGGGGCATCTACGAGCAGTACTTC. V gene TRBV6-2 or TRBV6-3 combines with J gene TRBJ2-7; TRBD1 agrees at 11 bases. The CDR3 runs to 15 residues. In germline, CDR1 is MNHEY, CDR2 SVGEGT.

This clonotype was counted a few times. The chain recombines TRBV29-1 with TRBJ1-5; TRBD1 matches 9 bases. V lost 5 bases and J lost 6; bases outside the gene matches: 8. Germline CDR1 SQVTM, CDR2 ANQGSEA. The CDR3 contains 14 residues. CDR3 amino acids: CSVTTGGLGQPQHF. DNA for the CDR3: TGCAGCGTTACCACAGGGGGCTTAGGTCAGCCCCAGCATTTT.

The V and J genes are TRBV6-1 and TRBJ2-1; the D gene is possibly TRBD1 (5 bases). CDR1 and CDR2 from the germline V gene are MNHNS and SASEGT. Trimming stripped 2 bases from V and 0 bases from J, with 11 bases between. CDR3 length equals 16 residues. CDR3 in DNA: TGTGCCAGCAGTGAAAGTGGGGCCCCCTCCTACAATGAGCAGTTCTTC. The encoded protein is CASSESGAPSYNEQFF.

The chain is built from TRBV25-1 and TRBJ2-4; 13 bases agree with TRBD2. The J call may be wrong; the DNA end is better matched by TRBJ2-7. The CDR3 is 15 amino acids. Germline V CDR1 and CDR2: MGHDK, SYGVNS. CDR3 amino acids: CASSESTSGRGEQYF. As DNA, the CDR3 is TGTGCCAGCAGTGAATCCACTAGCGGGAGGGGCGAGCAGTACTTC.

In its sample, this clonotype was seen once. As DNA, the CDR3 is TGTGCCAGCAGCCCCCAGCTCGGGGTCCTGATGGAGACCCAGTACTTC. Residues: CASSPQLGVLMETQYF. The chain recombines TRBV11-2 with TRBJ2-5; tentative D call: TRBD2 (5 bases). The germline V gene has CDR1 SGHAT and CDR2 FQNNGV. Trimming shortened V by 5 bases and J by 5 bases, and 21 bases separated the two germline ends. This CDR3 region has 16 residues.

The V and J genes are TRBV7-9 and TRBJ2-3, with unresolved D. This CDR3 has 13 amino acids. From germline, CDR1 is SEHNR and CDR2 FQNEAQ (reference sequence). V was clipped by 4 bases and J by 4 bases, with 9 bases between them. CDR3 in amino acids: CASSSDVADTQYF. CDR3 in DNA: TGTGCCAGCAGCTCTGACGTGGCAGATACGCAGTATTTT.